These 21 T cell receptor beta chains came from one sample sequenced in a study of blood T cell repertoires in COVID-19. Profiling relied on immunoSEQ multiplex PCR, and the TCRdb table lists in-frame clones only, not all of them. Counted here are 50,000 to 60,000 clones, 88% occurring once; the ten biggest clones make up under 8.5%. Sequences were obtained from peripheral blood. The receptors were gathered from a man aged 55 to 69 with active COVID-19.

V gene TRBV14 combines with J gene TRBJ2-7; D call uncertain. V gave up 5 bases and J gave up 3 bases, with 11 bases separating them. The CDR3 has 13 residues. CDR1 is SGHDN and CDR2 is FVKESK in the germline V gene. The CDR3 here is CASSIDTDYEQYF. As DNA, the CDR3 is TGTGCCAGCAGCATCGACACGGACTACGAGCAGTACTTC.

V usage is TRBV11-2 and J usage is TRBJ2-2; 9 bases are a match to TRBD2. Unmatched junction bases numbered 8, after V lost 0 bases and J lost 9 bases. Germline assignment: CDR1 SGHAT and CDR2 FQNNGV. There are 16 residues in the CDR3. The CDR3 coding sequence is TGTGCCAGCAGCTTAGATCGCGGCGGGAGGGCCAGGGAGCTGTTTTTT. This encodes CASSLDRGGRARELFF.

V usage is TRBV7-9 and J usage is TRBJ2-7; TRBD1 matches at 7 bases. Trimming at V came to 11 bases and at J to 4 bases, leaving 8 bases not matched to a gene. From germline, CDR1 is SEHNR and CDR2 FQNEAQ (reference sequence). There are 12 residues in the CDR3. CDR3 amino acids: CAAQGVSYEQYF. The DNA of the CDR3 is TGTGCCGCTCAGGGGGTTAGTTACGAGCAGTACTTC.

The chain links TRBV6-5 to TRBJ2-2; TRBD1 agrees at 7 bases. V trimming: 0 bases; J trimming: 4 bases; junction bases outside the gene matches: 5. CDR3 length equals 16 residues. Germline CDR1 is MNHEY and CDR2 is SVGAGI. The CDR3 is CASSYSAGGSTGELFF. For the CDR3, the DNA is TGTGCCAGCAGTTACTCGGCAGGGGGTAGCACCGGGGAGCTGTTTTTT.

The chain carries TRBV6-5 and TRBJ2-7; possible D gene TRBD2, 5 bases. Trimming removed 2 bases from V and 6 bases from J, with 8 bases in between. The V gene's germline CDR1 is MNHEY and CDR2 SVGAGI. The CDR3 is made up of 12 amino acids. CDR3 residues: CASSYGGREQYF. The CDR3 nucleotides are TGTGCCAGCAGTTACGGAGGACGCGAGCAGTACTTC.

In its sample, this clone was seen many times. This chain joins TRBV18 and TRBJ2-3, with 9 bases aligning to TRBD2. CDR3 length: 15 residues. V shed 3 bases, J shed 2 bases, and the junction held 3 bases outside the gene matches. Germline CDR1 reads KGHSH; CDR2 reads LQKENI. The CDR3 region has the DNA TGTGCCAGCTCACCGACTAGCGGAACCACAGATACGCAGTATTTT. This codes for CASSPTSGTTDTQYF.

V gene TRBV19 combines with J gene TRBJ2-1; possible D gene TRBD2, 5 bases. This CDR3 spans 14 amino acids. The germline V gene has CDR1 LNHDA and CDR2 SQIVND (reference sequence). V was cut by 7 bases and J by 6 bases, with 16 bases left in between. The CDR3 spells CASKSSETGNEQFF. CDR3 in DNA: TGTGCCAGTAAGAGTAGCGAGACGGGCAATGAGCAGTTCTTC. Variable domain in full (rest from reference TRBV19 and TRBJ2-1): DGGITQSPKYLFRKEGQNVTLSCEQNLNHDAMYWYRQDPGQGLRLIYYSQIVNDFQKGDIAEGYSVSREKKESFPLTVTSAQKNPTAFYLCASKSSETGNEQFFGPGTRLTVL.

The count of this clone is one. The V gene is TRBV9, the J gene TRBJ1-3, with unresolved D. With 4 bases removed from V and 0 bases from J, the gap between germline ends came to 11 bases. The CDR3 runs to 15 residues. Germline V lookup: CDR1 SGDLS, CDR2 YYNGEE. In nucleotides, the CDR3 is TGTGCCAGCAGCTCCCGGACTGACTCTGGAAACACCATATATTTT. Its translation is CASSSRTDSGNTIYF.

J is TRBJ1-2 and V is TRBV18; no clear D. CDR1 is KGHSH, CDR2 LQKENI, per germline. Trimming removed 0 bases from V and 3 bases from J, with 11 bases in between. The CDR3 spans 15 residues. As DNA, the CDR3 is TGTGCCAGCTCACCACCGTTCCCAGATCACTATGGCTACACCTTC. It translates to CASSPPFPDHYGYTF.

The chain links TRBV2 to TRBJ1-5, with 7 bases aligning to TRBD1. The V segment lost 2 bases and the J segment 6 bases; nucleotides outside the gene matches: 7. Germline CDR1 and CDR2: SNHLY and FYNNEI. The CDR3 runs 15 residues. The CDR3, as DNA: TGTGCCAGCAGTGAAAAGGGGGCTAACGGTCAGCCCCAGCATTTT. It specifies CASSEKGANGQPQHF.

The chain links TRBV11-3 to TRBJ2-1, with a weak D call TRBD1 (5 bases). CDR1 and CDR2 from the germline V gene are SGHNT and YENEEA. The CDR3 runs to 13 residues. The V and J ends lost 2 bases and 8 bases respectively, with 10 bases between them. In DNA form, the CDR3 reads TGTGCCAGCAGCTTAACAGGTTCGCATGAGCAGTTCTTC. Protein: CASSLTGSHEQFF.

This chain joins TRBV6-5 and TRBJ2-1; D call uncertain. This CDR3 contains 13 residues. Trimming removed 6 bases from V and 4 bases from J, with 10 bases in between. Germline V gene lookup returns CDR1 MNHEY and CDR2 SVGAGI. The CDR3 bases are TGTGCCAGCAGCCGGGTCCGGTACAATGAGCAGTTCTTC. Protein: CASSRVRYNEQFF.

The CDR3 loop reads CASSPGLADYEQYF. The CDR3 DNA follows: TGTGCCAGCAGCCCGGGACTAGCGGACTACGAGCAGTACTTC. The V and J genes are TRBV5-6 and TRBJ2-7, with TRBD2 matching over 11 bases. Germline loops: CDR1 SGHDT, CDR2 YYEEEE. With V trimmed by 4 bases and J by 3 bases, 3 bases remained unmatched. CDR3 size: 14 residues. Together with reference TRBV5-6 and TRBJ2-7, the CDR3 gives the full variable domain: DAGVTQSPTHLIKTRGQQVTLRCSPKSGHDTVSWYQQALGQGPQFIFQYYEEEERQRGNFPDRFSGHQFPNYSSELNVNALLLGDSALYLCASSPGLADYEQYFGPGTRLTVT.

V gene TRBV10-2 combines with J gene TRBJ1-1; 9 bases line up with TRBD1. CDR3 size: 14 residues. Germline-derived CDR1 and CDR2 are WSHSY and SAAADI. V was pared by 7 bases and J by 1 base, with 4 bases of the junction left unmatched. The CDR3 sequence is CASIRDRANTEAFF. As DNA, the CDR3 is TGCGCCAGCATCAGGGACAGGGCGAACACTGAAGCTTTCTTT.

This chain joins TRBV16 and TRBJ2-1; 8 positions agree with TRBD2. The CDR3 consists of 18 residues. Germline CDR1 and CDR2: KGHSY and FQNENV. V shed 4 bases and J 6 bases; nucleotides not matched to a gene: 17. CDR3 sequence reads: CASSRALGSSGRSNEQFF. CDR3 in DNA: TGTGCCAGCAGCCGGGCCCTCGGGTCGAGCGGGAGAAGCAATGAGCAGTTCTTC. Full variable domain (missing parts from reference TRBV16 and TRBJ2-1): GEEVAQTPKHLVRGEGQKAKLYCAPIKGHSYVFWYQQVLKNEFKFLISFQNENVFDETGMPKERFSAKCLPNSPCSLEIQATKLEDSAVYFCASSRALGSSGRSNEQFFGPGTRLTVL.

The chain joins TRBV2 to TRBJ1-3; D is unclear. V dropped 6 bases and J dropped 4 bases, with 19 bases sitting between them. CDR3 size: 16 residues. Germline V lookup: CDR1 SNHLY, CDR2 FYNNEI. The CDR3 protein is CASRSNTADAGNTIYF. The CDR3 bases are TGTGCCAGCAGGAGTAATACAGCCGACGCCGGAAACACCATATATTTT.

The rearrangement joins TRBV7-9 to TRBJ2-7; 8 bases are shared with TRBD2. J gave up 4 bases and V 4 bases, and 6 bases lay outside the gene matches. Germline CDR1 SEHNR, CDR2 FQNEAQ (reference sequence). The CDR3 has 14 residues. The CDR3 bases are TGTGCCAGCAGCTACCGGGAGGGCGCGTACGAGCAGTACTTC. This encodes CASSYREGAYEQYF.

The rearrangement links TRBV30 to TRBJ1-4, with TRBD1 identical over 9 bases. CDR3 length equals 14 residues. The V and J ends lost 3 bases and 7 bases, in that order; junction bases with no gene match: 6. Germline-derived CDR1 and CDR2 are GTSNPN and SVGIG (reference sequence). The DNA for the CDR3 is TGTGCCTGGAGCAACAGGGGGCGAGGTGAAAAACTGTTTTTT. This encodes CAWSNRGRGEKLFF.

The rearrangement joins TRBV19 to TRBJ2-6; possible D gene TRBD2, 6 bases. The CDR3 has 18 amino acids. V was trimmed by 4 bases and J by 2 bases, leaving 18 bases between them. Germline values: CDR1 LNHDA, CDR2 SQIVND (reference sequence). As DNA, the CDR3 is TGTGCCAGTAGTAGTAAGAATGGGGGGTGGGCTGGGGCCAACGTCCTGACTTTC. Translation: CASSSKNGGWAGANVLTF.

V usage is TRBV9 and J usage is TRBJ1-2, with D tentatively TRBD1 (5 bases). Trimming took off 2 bases at V and 4 bases at J, with 12 bases between the two ends. Germline-derived CDR1 and CDR2 are SGDLS and YYNGEE. The CDR3 is 14 amino acids. In DNA, the CDR3 is TGTGCCAGCAGCGTCAGGGATTCCCCCTATGGCTACACCTTC. This translates into CASSVRDSPYGYTF.

The rearrangement uses TRBV18 and TRBJ1-1; D gene uncertain. The CDR3 is made up of 16 amino acids. Trimming pared 6 bases from V and 0 bases from J, leaving 17 bases between. Germline CDR1 reads KGHSH; CDR2 reads LQKENI. The CDR3 loop reads CASSSPVTGMNTEAFF. Written as DNA, the CDR3 is TGTGCCAGCTCCTCCCCTGTAACGGGGATGAACACTGAAGCTTTCTTT.